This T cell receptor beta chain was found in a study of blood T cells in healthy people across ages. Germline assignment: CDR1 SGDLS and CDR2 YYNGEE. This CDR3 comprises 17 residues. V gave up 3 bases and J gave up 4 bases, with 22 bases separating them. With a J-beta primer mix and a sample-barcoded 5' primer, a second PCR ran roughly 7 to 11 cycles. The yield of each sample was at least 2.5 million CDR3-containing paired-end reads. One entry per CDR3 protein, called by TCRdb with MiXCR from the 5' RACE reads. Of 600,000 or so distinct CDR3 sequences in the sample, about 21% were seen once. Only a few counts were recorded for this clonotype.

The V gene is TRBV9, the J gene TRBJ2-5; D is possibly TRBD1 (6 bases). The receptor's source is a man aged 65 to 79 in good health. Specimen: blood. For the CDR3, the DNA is TGTGCCAGCAGCGACCCCCGGCTAGGGGGTTTTGGAGAGACCCAGTACTTC. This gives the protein CASSDPRLGGFGETQYF.